The rows below give T cell receptor beta chains drawn from one sample of a study of cytomegalovirus exposure and HLA in healthy donors. TCRdb's table, derived via immunoSEQ multiplex PCR, lists solely in-frame clones and lacks some. The sample lists roughly 180,000 clones, roughly 80% occurring once. Input material: PBMCs. The source is a woman in her 50s in good health and CMV-seropositive. CDR3s include the opening cysteine and the closing phenylalanine or tryptophan. The D gene is left open where the match is weak. Clone size is shown for a subset of rows, as once, few, many or a class of expanded clone.

clone size | D gene | J gene | V gene | CDR3 DNA | CDR3 protein
. | . | TRBJ2-1 | TRBV10-3 | TGTGCCATCAGTGAAATGAGGTACAATGAGCAGTTCTTC | CAISEMRYNEQFF
. | TRBD1 | TRBJ1-2 | TRBV28 | TGTGCCAGCAGTTCCGGACAGGGCCGTCTTGGCTACACCTTC | CASSSGQGRLGYTF
. | TRBD1 | TRBJ1-6 | TRBV19 | TGTGCCAGTAGTATTGGGACAGGGGATTCACCCCTCCACTTT | CASSIGTGDSPLHF
. | TRBD2 | TRBJ2-3 | TRBV7-8 | TGTGCCAGCAGCTCGCCCTCTCCTAGCGGGGGGCAGTATTTT | CASSSPSPSGGQYF
few | . | TRBJ1-5 | TRBV30 | TGTGCCTGGAGTGGCGGGACCTCTCACAATCAGCCCCAGCATTTT | CAWSGGTSHNQPQHF
. | TRBD1 | TRBJ1-5 | TRBV6-5 | TGTGCCAGCAGTCCGGGACAGGGGTATCAGCCCCAGCATTTT | CASSPGQGYQPQHF
. | TRBD1 | TRBJ2-5 | TRBV5-1 | TGCGCCAGCAGCTCAGACAGGGCTGAGACCCAGTACTTC | CASSSDRAETQYF
. | . | TRBJ2-1 | TRBV5-1 | TGCGCCAGCAGCCCCCGGCAGGGGAGAGATGAGCAGTTCTTC | CASSPRQGRDEQFF
few | TRBD2 | TRBJ2-3 | TRBV19 | TGTGCCAGTAGTAAGACTAGCCCAGATACGCAGTATTTT | CASSKTSPDTQYF
once | TRBD1 | TRBJ1-2 | TRBV30 | TGTGCCTGGTCGCGACAGGGAGAGGGTGGCTACACCTTC | CAWSRQGEGGYTF
few | . | TRBJ2-3 | TRBV27 | TGTGCCAGCAGTTCCGTACTCCAAGATACGCAGTATTTT | CASSSVLQDTQYF
. | . | TRBJ2-7 | TRBV5-6 | TGTGCCAGCAGCTTACTTGCCTACGAGCAGTACTTC | CASSLLAYEQYF
. | TRBD1 | TRBJ1-1 | TRBV11-2 | TGTGCCAGCAGCTTAGATTCAGGGGGGACTGAAGCTTTCTTT | CASSLDSGGTEAFF
once | . | TRBJ2-5 | TRBV11-2 | TGTGCCAGCAGCCCGTCTTGGGGGGTGGAGACCCAGTACTTC | CASSPSWGVETQYF
few | . | TRBJ1-1 | TRBV30 | TGTGCCTGGAGTTTCAGTCTTTACACTGAAGCTTTCTTT | CAWSFSLYTEAFF
. | . | TRBJ2-3 | TRBV7-3 | TGTGCCAGCAGCCAGGGGTGGCGGGTCACAGATACGCAGTATTTT | CASSQGWRVTDTQYF
few | TRBD2 | TRBJ2-5 | TRBV11-1 | TGTGCCAGCAGCCCATCTTCGACTTCTAGCGGGGGGTCGCAAACCCAGTACTTC | CASSPSSTSSGGSQTQYF